This paragraph covers one TCR beta chain sequence. The CDR3 extends over 15 amino acids. CDR1 and CDR2 (germline): DFQATT, SNEGSKA (reference sequence). V was trimmed by 5 bases and J by 0 bases, leaving 17 bases between them. The sample is drawn from a study of metastatic and nonmetastatic thyroid tumors. As for the study in general: It was across blood and tumor or nodule tissue from malignant and benign thyroid patients that repertoires were compared.

Patients underwent thyroid surgery, and none had received any treatment before it. Original methodology: Between-group CDR3 differences, defined by clinicopathological status, yielded a distant-metastasis classifier for papillary thyroid cancer. TCRdb called clones again from the PCR reads with MiXCR. TCRdb's processing, not the authors' own work, is the source of the V and J calls. The data contain roughly 25,000 clones, just under 15% of them singletons. The source of this sequence is a female donor with papillary thyroid cancer or a benign thyroid nodule (not recorded which). Some clones in this sample may be carry-over from other donors' samples. The source material was blood. This chain links TRBV20-1 with TRBJ2-7; unclear D gene. This CDR3 reads CSAPSPGSASYEQYF. DNA for the CDR3: TGCAGTGCTCCGAGCCCGGGCTCCGCCTCCTACGAGCAGTACTTC.